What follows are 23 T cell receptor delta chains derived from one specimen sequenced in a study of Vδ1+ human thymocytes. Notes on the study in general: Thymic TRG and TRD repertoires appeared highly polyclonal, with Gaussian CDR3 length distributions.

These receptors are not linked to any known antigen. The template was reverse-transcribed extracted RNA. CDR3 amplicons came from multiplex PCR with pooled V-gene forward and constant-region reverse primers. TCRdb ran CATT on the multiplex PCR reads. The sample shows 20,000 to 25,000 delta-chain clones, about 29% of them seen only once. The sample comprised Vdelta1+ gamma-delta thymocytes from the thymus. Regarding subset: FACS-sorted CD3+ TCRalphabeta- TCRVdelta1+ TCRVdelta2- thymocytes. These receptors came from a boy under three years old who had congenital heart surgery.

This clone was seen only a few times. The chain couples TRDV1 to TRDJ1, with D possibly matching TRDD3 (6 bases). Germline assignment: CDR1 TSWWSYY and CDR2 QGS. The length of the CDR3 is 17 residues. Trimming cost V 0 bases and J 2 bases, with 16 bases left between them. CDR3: CALGELGRSGITDKLIF. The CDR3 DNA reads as TGTGCTCTTGGGGAACTAGGTAGGTCCGGGATAACCGATAAACTCATCTTT.

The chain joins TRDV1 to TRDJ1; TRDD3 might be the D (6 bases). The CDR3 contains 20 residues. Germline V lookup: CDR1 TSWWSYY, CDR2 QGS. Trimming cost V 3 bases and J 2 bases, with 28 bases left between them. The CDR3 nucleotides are TGTGCTCTTGGGGACCTCCATAGACCTGGGGTTTTTAGACCGACCGATAAACTCATCTTT. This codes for CALGDLHRPGVFRPTDKLIF.

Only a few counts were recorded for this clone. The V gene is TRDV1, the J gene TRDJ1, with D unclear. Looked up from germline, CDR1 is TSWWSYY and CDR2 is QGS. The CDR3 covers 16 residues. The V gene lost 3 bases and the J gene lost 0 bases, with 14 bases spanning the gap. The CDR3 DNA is TGTGCTCTTGGGGAGGGTGTTGGACCGTACACCGATAAACTCATCTTT. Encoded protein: CALGEGVGPYTDKLIF.

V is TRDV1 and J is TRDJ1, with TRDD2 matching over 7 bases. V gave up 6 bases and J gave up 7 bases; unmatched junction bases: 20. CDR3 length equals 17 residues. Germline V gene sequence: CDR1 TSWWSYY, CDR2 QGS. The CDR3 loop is CALGLGLPHLGSAKLIF. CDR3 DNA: TGTGCTCTTGGACTAGGCCTTCCTCACTTGGGTAGTGCTAAACTCATCTTT.

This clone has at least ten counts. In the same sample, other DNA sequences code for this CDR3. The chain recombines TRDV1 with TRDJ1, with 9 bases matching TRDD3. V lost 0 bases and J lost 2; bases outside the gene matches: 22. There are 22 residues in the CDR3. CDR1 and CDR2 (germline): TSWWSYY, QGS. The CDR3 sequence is CALGELNRQKVPGDTSTDKLIF. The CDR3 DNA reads TGTGCTCTTGGGGAACTTAACCGGCAGAAAGTCCCCGGGGATACGAGTACCGATAAACTCATCTTT.

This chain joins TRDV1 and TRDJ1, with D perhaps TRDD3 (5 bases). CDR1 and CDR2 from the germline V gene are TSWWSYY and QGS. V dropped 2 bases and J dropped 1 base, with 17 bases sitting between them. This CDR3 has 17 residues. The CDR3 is CALGEDLYGDFTDKLIF. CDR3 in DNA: TGTGCTCTTGGGGAAGATCTTTACGGGGACTTCACCGATAAACTCATCTTT.

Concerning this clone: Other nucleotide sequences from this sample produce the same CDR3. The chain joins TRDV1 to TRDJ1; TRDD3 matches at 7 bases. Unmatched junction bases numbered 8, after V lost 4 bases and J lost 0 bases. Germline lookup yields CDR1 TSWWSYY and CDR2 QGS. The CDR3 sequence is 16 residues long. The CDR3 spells CALGVVAGGYTDKLIF. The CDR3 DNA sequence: TGTGCTCTTGGGGTGGTAGCAGGGGGATACACCGATAAACTCATCTTT.

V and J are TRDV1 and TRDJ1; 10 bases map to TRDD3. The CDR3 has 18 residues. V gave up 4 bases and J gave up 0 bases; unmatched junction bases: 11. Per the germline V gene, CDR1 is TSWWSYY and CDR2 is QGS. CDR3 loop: CALGVPTRGIRYTDKLIF. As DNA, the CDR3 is TGTGCTCTTGGGGTCCCTACCCGGGGGATACGGTACACCGATAAACTCATCTTT.

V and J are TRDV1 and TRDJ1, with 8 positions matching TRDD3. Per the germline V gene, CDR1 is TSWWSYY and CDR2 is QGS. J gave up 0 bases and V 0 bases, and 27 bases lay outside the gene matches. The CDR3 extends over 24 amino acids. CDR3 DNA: TGTGCTCTTGGGGAACTGACGGCCAAGGGCGATCAAGGGAACTGGGGGCTATACACCGATAAACTCATCTTT. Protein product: CALGELTAKGDQGNWGLYTDKLIF.

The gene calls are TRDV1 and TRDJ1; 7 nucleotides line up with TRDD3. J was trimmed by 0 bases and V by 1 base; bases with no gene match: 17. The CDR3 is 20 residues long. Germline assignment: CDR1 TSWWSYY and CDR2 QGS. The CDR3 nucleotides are TGTGCTCTTGGGGAACATCGCCTATGCCCTACCTGGGGGGACACCGATAAACTCATCTTT. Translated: CALGEHRLCPTWGDTDKLIF.

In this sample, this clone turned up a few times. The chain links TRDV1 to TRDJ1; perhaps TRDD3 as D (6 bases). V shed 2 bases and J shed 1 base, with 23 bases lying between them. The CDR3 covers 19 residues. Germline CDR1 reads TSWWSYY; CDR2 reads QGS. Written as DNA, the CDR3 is TGTGCTCTTGGGGAAAGGCGAGGGCTGGGGAGAGGGGGCACCGATAAACTCATCTTT. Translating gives CALGERRGLGRGGTDKLIF.

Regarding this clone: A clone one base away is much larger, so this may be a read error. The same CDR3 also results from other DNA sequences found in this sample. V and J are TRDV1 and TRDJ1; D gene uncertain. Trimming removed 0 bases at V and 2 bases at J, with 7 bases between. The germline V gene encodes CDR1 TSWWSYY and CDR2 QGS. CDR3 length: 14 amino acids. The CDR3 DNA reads TGTGCTCTTGGGGAACTCTCCCTAACCGATAAACTCATCTTT. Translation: CALGELSLTDKLIF.

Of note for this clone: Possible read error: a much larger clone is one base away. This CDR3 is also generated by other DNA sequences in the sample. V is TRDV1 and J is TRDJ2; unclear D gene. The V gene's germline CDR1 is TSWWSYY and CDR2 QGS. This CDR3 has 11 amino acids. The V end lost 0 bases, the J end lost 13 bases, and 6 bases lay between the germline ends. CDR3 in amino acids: CALGELRALFF. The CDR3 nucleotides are TGTGCTCTTGGGGAACTGAGGGCACTCTTCTTT.

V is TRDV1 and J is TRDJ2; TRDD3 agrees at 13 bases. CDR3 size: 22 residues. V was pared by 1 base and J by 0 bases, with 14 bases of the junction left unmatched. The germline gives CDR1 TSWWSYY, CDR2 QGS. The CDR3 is CALGEQSHVLGDTFALTAQLFF. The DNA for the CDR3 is TGTGCTCTTGGGGAACAGTCACACGTACTGGGGGATACGTTTGCTTTGACAGCACAACTCTTCTTT.

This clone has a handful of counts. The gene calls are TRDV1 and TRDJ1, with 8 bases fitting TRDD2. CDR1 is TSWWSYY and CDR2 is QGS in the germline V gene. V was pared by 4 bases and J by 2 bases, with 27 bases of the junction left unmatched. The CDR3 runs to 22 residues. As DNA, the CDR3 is TGTGCTCTTGGGGTTCCCACTTCCTACGACTCCCCACCACGCCCAGGGACCGATAAACTCATCTTT. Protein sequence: CALGVPTSYDSPPRPGTDKLIF.

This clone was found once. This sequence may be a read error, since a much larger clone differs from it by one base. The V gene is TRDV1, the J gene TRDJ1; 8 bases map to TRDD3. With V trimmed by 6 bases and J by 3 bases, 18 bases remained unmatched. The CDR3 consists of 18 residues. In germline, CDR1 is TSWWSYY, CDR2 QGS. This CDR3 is CALGIPLLGGPYADKLIF. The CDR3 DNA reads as TGTGCTCTTGGTATCCCCCTACTGGGGGGGCCGTACGCCGATAAACTCATCTTT.

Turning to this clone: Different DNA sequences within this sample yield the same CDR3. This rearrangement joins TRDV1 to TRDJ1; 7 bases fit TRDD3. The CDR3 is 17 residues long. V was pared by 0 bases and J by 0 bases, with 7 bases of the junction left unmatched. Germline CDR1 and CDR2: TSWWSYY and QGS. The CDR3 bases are TGTGCTCTTGGGGAACTCTGTGCCGGGGGATACACCGATAAACTCATCTTT. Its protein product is CALGELCAGGYTDKLIF.

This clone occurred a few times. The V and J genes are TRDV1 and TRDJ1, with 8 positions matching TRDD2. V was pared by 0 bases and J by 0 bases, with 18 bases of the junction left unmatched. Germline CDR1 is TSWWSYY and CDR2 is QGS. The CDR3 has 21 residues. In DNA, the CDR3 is TGTGCTCTTGGGGAACTCCGACTTCCTACCCCGTACCGGCGTGACACCGATAAACTCATCTTT. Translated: CALGELRLPTPYRRDTDKLIF.

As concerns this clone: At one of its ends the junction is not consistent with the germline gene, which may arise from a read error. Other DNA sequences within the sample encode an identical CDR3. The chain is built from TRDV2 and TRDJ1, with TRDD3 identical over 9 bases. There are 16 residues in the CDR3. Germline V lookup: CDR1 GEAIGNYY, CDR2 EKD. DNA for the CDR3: TGTGCCTGTGCCACCGGCTGGGGGATCCAGTCCGATAAACTCATCTTT. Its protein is CACATGWGIQSDKLIF.

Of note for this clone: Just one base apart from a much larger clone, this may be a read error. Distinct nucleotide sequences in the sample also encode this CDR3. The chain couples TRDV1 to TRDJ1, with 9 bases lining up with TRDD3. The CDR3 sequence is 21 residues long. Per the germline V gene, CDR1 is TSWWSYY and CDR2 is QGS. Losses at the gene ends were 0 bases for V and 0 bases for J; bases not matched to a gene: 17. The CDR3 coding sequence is TGTGCTCTTGGGGAACTAGGGGTCTTACTGGGGATACGGCCGTACACCGATAAACTCATCTTT. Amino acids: CALGELGVLLGIRPYTDKLIF.

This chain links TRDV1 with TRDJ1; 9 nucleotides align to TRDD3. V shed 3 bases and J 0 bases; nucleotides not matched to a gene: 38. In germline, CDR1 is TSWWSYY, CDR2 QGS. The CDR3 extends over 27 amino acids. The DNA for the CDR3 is TGTGCTCTTGGGGACCAAGAACCAGAGCTTCCGCCTCGGGTGGACTGGGGGACAAGGGGGTACACCGATAAACTCATCTTT. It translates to CALGDQEPELPPRVDWGTRGYTDKLIF.

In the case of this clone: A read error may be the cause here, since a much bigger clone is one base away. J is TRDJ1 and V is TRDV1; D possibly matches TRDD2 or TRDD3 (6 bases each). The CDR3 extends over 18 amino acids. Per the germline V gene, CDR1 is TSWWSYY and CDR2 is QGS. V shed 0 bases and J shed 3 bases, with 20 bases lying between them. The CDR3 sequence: CALGELVWGASSADKLIF. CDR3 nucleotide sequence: TGTGCTCTTGGGGAACTTGTGTGGGGGGCTTCCTCTGCCGATAAACTCATCTTT.

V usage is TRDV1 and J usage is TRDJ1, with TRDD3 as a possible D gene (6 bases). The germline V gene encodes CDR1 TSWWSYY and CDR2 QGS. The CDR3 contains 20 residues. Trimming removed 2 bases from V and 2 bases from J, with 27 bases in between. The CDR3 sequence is CALGEKCGAGGDRGTDKLIF. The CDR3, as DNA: TGTGCTCTTGGGGAAAAATGCGGTGCGGGTGGGGATCGGGGGACCGATAAACTCATCTTT.